This T cell receptor (beta chain) stems from a study of T cell responses to AZD1222 COVID-19 vaccine. Broader study findings: Repertoire collection took place solely once the T cell response had peaked.

Assay used: immunoSEQ multiplex PCR; TCRdb lists only in-frame clones, some missing. The table has about 110,000 clones, about 86% seen once. A note on this clone: Antigen: not known.

Germline-derived CDR1 and CDR2 are LGHDT and YNNKEL (reference sequence). The CDR3 runs to 14 residues. With V trimmed by 4 bases and J by 1 base, 3 bases remained unmatched. The sample was peripheral blood, taken on day 0 of AZD1222 vaccination. The TCR sequence derives from an adult in good health. The gene calls are TRBV3-1 (or the pseudogene TRBV3-2) and TRBJ2-5, with 7 bases aligning to TRBD1. CDR3 loop: CASSLRTGQETQYF. The DNA for the CDR3 is TGTGCCAGCAGCCTCCGGACAGGCCAAGAGACCCAGTACTTC.